Below are 4 T cell receptor beta chains sequenced from a single sample in a study of beta chain features in type 1 diabetes. Of the isolated RNA, all was reverse transcribed, and so the sequenced material was expressed TCRB transcripts. TCRdb's table, derived via immunoSEQ multiplex PCR, lists solely in-frame clones and lacks some. The data contain about 260,000 clones, roughly 20% of them singletons. Study-wide findings and caveats: Shorter TCRB CDR3s, moderately but significantly so, marked every one of the four CD4+ subsets in Type 1 diabetes patients.

Which antigens these TCRs recognize remains unknown. Material for sequencing was naive CD4+ T cells from blood. These receptor sequences come from a woman in her thirties or forties with type 1 diabetes.

This sequence joins TRBV7-3 and TRBJ2-1; D is perhaps TRBD2 (5 bases). The germline V gene encodes CDR1 SGHTA and CDR2 FQGTGA. V was shortened by 1 base and J by 1 base, with 8 bases between the two germline ends. CDR3 size: 15 residues. CDR3 DNA sequence: TGTGCCAGCAGCTTAATGGCGGGTTCCTACAATGAGCAGTTCTTC. It translates to CASSLMAGSYNEQFF.

This clone was recorded a few times. The chain uses TRBV4-1 and TRBJ2-1; D is unresolved. The germline V gene encodes CDR1 MGHRA and CDR2 YSYEKL. Between the trimmed V and J ends, which lost 4 bases and 2 bases, there was a span of 6 bases. The CDR3 sequence is 13 residues long. The CDR3 loop is CASSPVPYNEQFF. The CDR3 DNA reads TGCGCCAGCAGCCCCGTTCCCTACAATGAGCAGTTCTTC.

This clone has a handful of counts. The chain combines TRBV25-1 with TRBJ1-5; 9 bases are shared with TRBD1. Trimming cost V 2 bases and J 7 bases; bases outside gene matches: 6. The CDR3 is made up of 15 amino acids. CDR1 and CDR2 from the germline V gene are MGHDK and SYGVNS. The CDR3 protein is CASSEPGQGWQPQHF. The CDR3 DNA reads as TGTGCCAGCAGTGAACCGGGACAGGGATGGCAGCCCCAGCATTTT.

The sample holds a few counts of this clone. V is TRBV6-5 and J is TRBJ2-1; D is possibly TRBD2 (7 bases). Germline V lookup: CDR1 MNHEY, CDR2 SVGAGI. The ends were cut back, 8 bases at V and 2 bases at J, with 13 bases in the middle. CDR3 length: 14 amino acids. DNA of the CDR3: TGTGCCAGCTGGGGGGGGACACCCTACAATGAGCAGTTCTTC. Amino acids: CASWGGTPYNEQFF.